The entry that follows covers one T cell receptor (beta chain) sequence. The data were obtained in a study of blood T cell repertoires in COVID-19. About the study: Sites in the United States, Italy and Spain provided acute and convalescent COVID-19 samples. PBMCs, B-cell-depleted T cells, or T cells provided the cDNA or gDNA that made up the material.

In the authors' methods: The assay estimated nucleated cells by amplifying reference gene primers. The data were produced by immunoSEQ multiplex PCR, yet TCRdb's version contains in-frame clones alone and is incomplete. The V and J calls and clone size were taken over from that table, and D and trimming were inferred from the DNA. This repertoire shows 260,000 or so clones, around four fifths found once; its top ten account for approximately 6%. The CDR3 has 16 residues. Trimming took off 4 bases at V and 6 bases at J, with 19 bases between the two ends. Germline CDR1 SGHNT, CDR2 YENEEA. The sequencing input was peripheral blood. The chain couples TRBV11-3 to TRBJ2-1; tentative D call: TRBD2 (7 bases). The sequence was collected from a man aged 80 or over with acute or convalescent COVID-19. The CDR3 DNA is TGTGCCAGCAGCTACAGGGCGGCTAGCGGTATCAATGAGCAGTTCTTC. Its protein is CASSYRAASGINEQFF.